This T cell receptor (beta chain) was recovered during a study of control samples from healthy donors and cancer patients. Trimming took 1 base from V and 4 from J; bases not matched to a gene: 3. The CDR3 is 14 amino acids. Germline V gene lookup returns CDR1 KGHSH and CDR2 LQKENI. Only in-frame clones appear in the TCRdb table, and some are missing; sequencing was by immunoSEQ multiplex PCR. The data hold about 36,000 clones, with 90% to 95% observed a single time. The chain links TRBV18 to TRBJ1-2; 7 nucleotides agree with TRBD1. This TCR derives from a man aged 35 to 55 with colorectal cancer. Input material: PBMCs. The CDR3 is CASSPQGASYGYTF. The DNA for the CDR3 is TGTGCCAGCTCACCACAGGGGGCGAGCTATGGCTACACCTTC.